A selection of T cell receptor beta chains follows, all from one sample in a study of OX40 agonist ivuxolimab in advanced cancers. The protocol was immunoSEQ multiplex PCR, while the TCRdb copy is restricted to in-frame clones and leaves out a portion. The sample contains approximately 90,000 clones, roughly 89% of which appear only once. Sequenced here: CD4+ or CD8+ T cells sorted from blood, sampled in a trial of the OX40 agonist ivuxolimab. The receptors derive from an adult with an advanced solid tumor such as melanoma, head and neck, liver or kidney cancer. CDR3s include the opening cysteine and the closing phenylalanine or tryptophan. D genes are given only for firm matches.

CDR3 length,J gene,D gene,V gene,CDR3 DNA,CDR3 protein
15,TRBJ1-2,-,TRBV7-3,TGTGCCAGCAGCTTCGGTCCCGGGACGGCCCTAGGCTACACCTTC,CASSFGPGTALGYTF
18,TRBJ2-1,-,TRBV19,TGTGCCAGTACCAGTACCAGTAGCGGATATAGCTCCTACAATGAGCAGTTCTTC,CASTSTSSGYSSYNEQFF
14,TRBJ2-1,TRBD1,TRBV30,TGTGCCTGGAGTAAGGGGGCTACCTACAATGAGCAGTTCTTC,CAWSKGATYNEQFF
11,TRBJ1-6,-,TRBV6-5,TGTGCCAGCAGTCCTAGGCTACCCCTCCACTTT,CASSPRLPLHF
17,TRBJ1-5,-,TRBV23-1,TGCGCCAGCAGTCCTAAAGGAGGTGTTAGGGGAGGACAGCCCCAGCATTTT,CASSPKGGVRGGQPQHF
15,TRBJ1-4,-,TRBV5-4,TGTGCCAGCAGCCGGACCAGGGGACCAAATGAAAAACTGTTTTTT,CASSRTRGPNEKLFF
14,TRBJ1-5,-,TRBV6-4,TGTGCCAGCAGTGAAGGGGGGGGCAATCAGCCCCAGCATTTT,CASSEGGGNQPQHF
14,TRBJ2-7,-,TRBV27,TGTGCCAGCAGTTTTCAGGGGAGAACTGAAGAGCAGTACTTC,CASSFQGRTEEQYF
15,TRBJ2-7,-,TRBV7-2,TGTGCCAGCAGCTTAGCAAGTACGTCAGGGTTCGGTCAGTACTTC,CASSLASTSGFGQYF
15,TRBJ2-5,-,TRBV5-6,TGTGCCAGCAGCTTATTCCCAGGGCAACAAGAGACCCAGTACTTC,CASSLFPGQQETQYF
12,TRBJ2-2,-,TRBV29-1,TGCAGCGTACTCGAATCTACCGGGGAGCTGTTTTTT,CSVLESTGELFF
15,TRBJ1-1,-,TRBV4-1,TGCGCCAGCAGCCAAGATCCCATACCGAACACTGAAGCTTTCTTT,CASSQDPIPNTEAFF
13,TRBJ2-7,-,TRBV6-4,TGTGCCAGCAAGGCAGGAAATATGTACGAGCAGTACTTC,CASKAGNMYEQYF
15,TRBJ2-1,-,TRBV19,TGTGCCAGTAGTATCCAGAGCGGCTCCTACAATGAGCAGTTCTTC,CASSIQSGSYNEQFF
12,TRBJ2-1,-,TRBV7-9,TGTGCCAGCAGCTTAAGCGGAAATGAGCAGTTCTTC,CASSLSGNEQFF
14,TRBJ2-4,-,TRBV5-6,TGTGCCAGCAGCTTGGATCGGCGGGGAGCCATTCAGTACTTC,CASSLDRRGAIQYF
16,TRBJ1-6,-,TRBV27,TGTGCCAGCAGTTTTAGTTCAGGGAGATATAATTCACCCCTCCACTTT,CASSFSSGRYNSPLHF
14,TRBJ1-5,TRBD1,TRBV29-1,TGCAGCGTTGGCCAGGGGGCGAGCAATCAGCCCCAGCATTTT,CSVGQGASNQPQHF
20,TRBJ1-1,-,TRBV5-1,TGCGCCAGCAGCTCAAACCCCCGAGGCAGGGCGACGCCGATGAACACTGAAGCTTTCTTT,CASSSNPRGRATPMNTEAFF
15,TRBJ1-2,-,TRBV15,TGTGCCACCAGCATGGGGGGACCAGGCCCCTATGGCTACACCTTC,CATSMGGPGPYGYTF